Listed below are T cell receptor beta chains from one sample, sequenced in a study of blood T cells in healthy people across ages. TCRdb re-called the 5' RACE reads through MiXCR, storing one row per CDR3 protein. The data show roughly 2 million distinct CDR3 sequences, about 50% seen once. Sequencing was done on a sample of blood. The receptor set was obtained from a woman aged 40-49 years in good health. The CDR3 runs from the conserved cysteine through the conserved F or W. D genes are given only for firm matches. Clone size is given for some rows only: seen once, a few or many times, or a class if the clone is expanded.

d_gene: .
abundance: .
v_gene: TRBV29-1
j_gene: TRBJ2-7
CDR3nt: TGCAGCGTTGGGGACGGACTACACGAGCAGTACTTC
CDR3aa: CSVGDGLHEQYF

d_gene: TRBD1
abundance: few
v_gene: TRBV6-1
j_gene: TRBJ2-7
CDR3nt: TGTGCCAGCAGAGAAGGACAGGGCAAAAACGAGCAGTACTTC
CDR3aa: CASREGQGKNEQYF

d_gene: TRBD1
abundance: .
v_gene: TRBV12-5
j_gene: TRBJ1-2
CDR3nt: TGTGCTAGTGGTTTGGGCCCCGGGACAGGGACCCTTGGCTACACCTTC
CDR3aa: CASGLGPGTGTLGYTF

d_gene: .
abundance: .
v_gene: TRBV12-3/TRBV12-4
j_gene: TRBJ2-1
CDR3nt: TGTGCCAGCAGTTTTGGGATACAATACAATGAGCAGTTCTTC
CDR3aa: CASSFGIQYNEQFF

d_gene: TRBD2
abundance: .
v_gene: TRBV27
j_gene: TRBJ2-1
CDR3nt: TGTGCCAGCAGTCCCGGGAGGGGCTTCAACAATGAGCAGTTCTTC
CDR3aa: CASSPGRGFNNEQFF

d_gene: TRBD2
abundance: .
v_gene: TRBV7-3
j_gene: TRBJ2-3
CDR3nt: TGTGCCAGCAGCTTAACACCGTTTGCGGGGGGGACGCAGTATTTT
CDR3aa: CASSLTPFAGGTQYF

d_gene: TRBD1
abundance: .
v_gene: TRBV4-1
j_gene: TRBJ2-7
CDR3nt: TGCGCCAGCAGCCGACTCCCCGACAGGGGGGACTACGAGCAGTACTTC
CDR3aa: CASSRLPDRGDYEQYF

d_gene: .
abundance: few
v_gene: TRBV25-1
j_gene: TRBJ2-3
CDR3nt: TGTGCCAGCAGTGAGCACGGAGTTTTGGCAGATACGCAGTATTTT
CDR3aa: CASSEHGVLADTQYF

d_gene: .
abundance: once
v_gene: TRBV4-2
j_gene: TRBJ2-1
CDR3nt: TGTGCCAGCAGCCAAGTACCAGCCAGACGTCACAATGAGCAGTTCTTC
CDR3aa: CASSQVPARRHNEQFF

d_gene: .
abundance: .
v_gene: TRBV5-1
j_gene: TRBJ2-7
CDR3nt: TGCGCCAGCAGCTTGGGCGCTTGGCAGCAAGGCAATGAGCAGTACTTC
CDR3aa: CASSLGAWQQGNEQYF

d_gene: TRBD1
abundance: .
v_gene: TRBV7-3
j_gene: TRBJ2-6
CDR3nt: TGTGCCAGCAGCTTAACGCGGACAGGAACTGGGGCCAACGTCCTGACTTTC
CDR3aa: CASSLTRTGTGANVLTF

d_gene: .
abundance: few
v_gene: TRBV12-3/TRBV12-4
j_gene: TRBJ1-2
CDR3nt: TGTGCCAGCAGCCCCTTCGGACGTACTAACTATGGCTACACCTTC
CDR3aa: CASSPFGRTNYGYTF

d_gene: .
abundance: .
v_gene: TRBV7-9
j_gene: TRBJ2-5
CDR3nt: TGTGCCAGCTGGGGCGACCAGGGGGACTTGGAGACCCAGTACTTC
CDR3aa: CASWGDQGDLETQYF

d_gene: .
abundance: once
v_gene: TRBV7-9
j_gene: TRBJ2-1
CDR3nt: TGTGCCAGCAGCTTAGCAGGTGGGGTCAGTGAGCAGTTCTTC
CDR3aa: CASSLAGGVSEQFF

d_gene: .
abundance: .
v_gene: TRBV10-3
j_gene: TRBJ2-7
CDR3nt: TGTGCCATCAGTGAGCTGGGTACCCACGAGCAGTACTTC
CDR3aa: CAISELGTHEQYF

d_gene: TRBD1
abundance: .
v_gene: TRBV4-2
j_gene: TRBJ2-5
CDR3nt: TGTGCCAGCAGCCAGGGTAAAATAGAGGGGGCGAGGACGTACTTC
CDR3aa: CASSQGKIEGARTYF

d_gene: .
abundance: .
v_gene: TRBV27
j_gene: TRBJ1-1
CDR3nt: TGTGCCAGCAGTGTATCTCTGGCAGGTGAAGCTTTCTTT
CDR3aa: CASSVSLAGEAFF